This T cell receptor beta chain appears in the sequencing data of a study of a mutant IDH1 vaccine in newly diagnosed glioma. Clones were read by immunoSEQ multiplex PCR, and TCRdb kept only the in-frame ones, dropping some. The sample consists of 50,000 to 65,000 clones, more than 85% of them appearing once. Time point: week 11, during vaccination. Vaccinated patients received 300 ug of mutant IDH1 20-mer peptide per dose, with topical imiquimod. Every donor had a new WHO grade 3 or 4 astrocytoma that was IDH1-mutant, with loss of nuclear ATRX. Regarding this clone: What it binds is unknown.

The receptor was derived from a man between 50 and 59 years old with glioma. Sample: PBMCs, taken from a glioma patient whose treatment included an IDH1 peptide vaccine.

In DNA form, the CDR3 reads TGTGCCAGCAGCTTAGTGGGCCTCGGTGACCAGCCCCAGCATTTT. Protein: CASSLVGLGDQPQHF. The rearrangement uses TRBV7-2 and TRBJ1-5; D uncertain. The germline CDR1 and CDR2 sequences are SGHTA and FQGNSA. V lost 1 base and J 7 bases, leaving 14 bases between the germline ends. CDR3 length: 15 residues.